Below, 4 T cell receptor beta chains from the same sample are listed, as sequenced in a study of CD8 T cells in Susac syndrome. A quantity of roughly 0.5 to 1 ug RNA underwent reverse transcription using random hexamers. MiXCR, applied by TCRdb to the immunoSEQ multiplex PCR reads, yields one record per CDR3 protein. Of 130,000 or so distinct CDR3 sequences listed, roughly 95% are singletons. Sequencing input: CD4+ T cells from PBMCs. The receptors here all came from a human donor with Susac syndrome.

The J gene is TRBJ1-1, the V gene TRBV5-6; 7 positions agree with TRBD1. The V and J ends lost 5 bases and 4 bases, in that order; junction bases with no gene match: 11. The germline V gene has CDR1 SGHDT and CDR2 YYEEEE. The length of the CDR3 is 15 residues. The CDR3 DNA reads as TGTGCCAGCAGAATGAACAGGGGCTACGGCACTGAAGCTTTCTTT. Translated: CASRMNRGYGTEAFF.

Here the CDR3 reads CASSPTGQESYTF. Written as DNA, the CDR3 is TGTGCCAGCAGTCCCACCGGACAGGAGAGCTACACCTTC. The chain employs TRBV28 and TRBJ1-2; 7 bases agree with TRBD1. This CDR3 has 13 amino acids. The germline V gene has CDR1 MDHEN and CDR2 SYDVKM. J gave up 9 bases and V 5 bases, and 9 bases lay outside the gene matches.

This clonotype has only a few counts. The chain recombines TRBV12-3 or TRBV12-4 with TRBJ2-2, with D uncertain. Trimming removed 6 bases at V and 1 base at J, with 3 bases between. CDR3 length: 12 residues. The DNA of the CDR3 is TGTGCCAGCAGGCAGAACACCGGGGAGCTGTTTTTT. Translating it yields CASRQNTGELFF.

This clonotype was observed a single time. The chain links TRBV29-1 to TRBJ1-2; D may be TRBD1 (6 bases). Germline V lookup: CDR1 SQVTM, CDR2 ANQGSEA. V lost 2 bases and J lost 6, with 16 bases in between. CDR3 size: 14 residues. The CDR3 sequence is CSVENRGGADGYTF. The CDR3 region has the DNA TGCAGCGTTGAAAATAGGGGGGGCGCGGATGGCTACACCTTC.